At least ten counts were recorded for the clone carrying this TCR beta chain. Per the germline V gene, CDR1 is LGHDT and CDR2 is YNNKEL (reference sequence). Trimming cost V 1 base and J 8 bases, with 8 bases left between them. The CDR3 loop spans 12 amino acids. The data originate from a study of T-cell memory formation after mild COVID-19. TCRdb recomputed calls from the 5' RACE reads with MiXCR, one row per CDR3 protein. The repertoire includes a few hundred thousand distinct CDR3 sequences, over 11% of them detected once, and roughly a fifth sits in the top ten. The chain employs TRBV3-1 and TRBJ1-2, with a possible D match to TRBD1 (5 bases). The receptor's source is a man aged 18-30 years who had mild COVID-19 (a few samples of this study predate the infection). Cell type and time point are not known. Sequenced input: PBMCs or a T cell subset sorted from them (not recorded which). The CDR3 region has the DNA TGTGCCAGCAGCCAAGGAGGGGAAGGCTACACCTTC. It specifies CASSQGGEGYTF.